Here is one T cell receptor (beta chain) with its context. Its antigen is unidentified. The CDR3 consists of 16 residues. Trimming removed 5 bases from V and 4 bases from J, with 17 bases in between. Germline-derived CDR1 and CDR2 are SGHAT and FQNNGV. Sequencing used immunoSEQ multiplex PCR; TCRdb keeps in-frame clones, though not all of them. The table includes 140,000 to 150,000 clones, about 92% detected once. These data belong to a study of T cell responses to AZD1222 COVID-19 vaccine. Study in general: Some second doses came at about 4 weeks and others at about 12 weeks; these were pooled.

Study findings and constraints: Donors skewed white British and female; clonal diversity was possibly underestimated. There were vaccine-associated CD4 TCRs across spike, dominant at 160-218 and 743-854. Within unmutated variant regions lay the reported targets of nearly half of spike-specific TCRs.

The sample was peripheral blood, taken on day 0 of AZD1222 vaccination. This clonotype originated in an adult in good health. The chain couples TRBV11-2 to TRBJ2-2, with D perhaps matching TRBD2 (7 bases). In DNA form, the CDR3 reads TGTGCCAGCAGCCCCTTCGGGGGGCAGGCCACCGGGGAGCTGTTTTTT. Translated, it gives CASSPFGGQATGELFF. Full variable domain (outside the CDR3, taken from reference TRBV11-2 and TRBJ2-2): EAGVAQSPRYKIIEKRQSVAFWCNPISGHATLYWYQQILGQGPKLLIQFQNNGVVDDSQLPKDRFSAERLKGVDSTLKIQPAKLEDSAVYLCASSPFGGQATGELFFGEGSRLTVL.